Detailed here is one T cell receptor beta chain. V lost 4 bases and J lost 7; bases outside the gene matches: 12. Germline CDR1 is SGHDN and CDR2 is FVKESK. The CDR3 spans 15 residues. The assay was immunoSEQ multiplex PCR, and TCRdb's table has in-frame clones only and misses some. In the table there are about 17,000 clones, about 80% of which are singletons. The sample comes from a study of somatic mutations in cytotoxic T cells in rheumatoid arthritis. This receptor was identified in an adult with rheumatoid arthritis. The chain links TRBV14 to TRBJ2-7, with 8 positions matching TRBD2. Specimen: CD8+ T cells sorted from blood. CDR3 amino acids: CASSPRTSGDREQYF. The CDR3 DNA sequence: TGTGCCAGCAGCCCGAGAACTAGCGGCGATAGGGAGCAGTACTTC. Full variable domain (remainder filled in from reference TRBV14 and TRBJ2-7): EAGVTQFPSHSVIEKGQTVTLRCDPISGHDNLYWYRRVMGKEIKFLLHFVKESKQDESGMPNNRFLAERTGGTYSTLKVQPAELEDSGVYFCASSPRTSGDREQYFGPGTRLTVT.